A single sample is the source of the 21 T cell receptor beta chains below, sequenced in a study of T-cell memory formation after mild COVID-19. TCRdb redid the calling of the 5' RACE reads with MiXCR, one entry per CDR3 protein. The data contain about half a million distinct CDR3 sequences, about 20% of them seen just once; the ten biggest clones take up roughly an eighth. The material sequenced was PBMCs or a T cell subset sorted from them (not recorded which). The receptors shown here come from an adult woman who had mild COVID-19 (a few samples of this study predate the infection). Cell type and time point are not known.

This chain uses TRBV24-1 with TRBJ2-2, with a weak D call TRBD1 (5 bases). With 0 bases removed from V and 3 bases from J, the gap between germline ends came to 10 bases. The CDR3 runs 16 residues. The V gene's germline CDR1 is KGHDR and CDR2 SFDVKD. The chain's CDR3 is CATSDLQQADTGELFF. CDR3 sequence (DNA): TGTGCCACCAGTGATTTGCAACAGGCTGACACCGGGGAGCTGTTTTTT.

This chain links TRBV18 with TRBJ2-7, with 7 nucleotides matching TRBD1. CDR3 length: 15 residues. Germline V gene data show CDR1 as KGHSH and CDR2 as LQKENI. V lost 5 bases to trimming and J lost 1 base; unmatched junction nucleotides: 8. CDR3: CASSSLDRMSYEQYF. CDR3 nucleotides: TGTGCCAGCTCATCCCTGGACAGGATGTCCTACGAGCAGTACTTC.

At least ten counts were recorded for this clonotype. The J gene is TRBJ1-1, the V gene TRBV4-3; perhaps TRBD1 as D (5 bases). Germline V gene sequence: CDR1 LGHNA, CDR2 YSLEER. This CDR3 contains 15 residues. Deletions cut 0 bases from V and 6 bases from J, with 14 bases between. The CDR3 reads CASSQDRRGDAEAFF. In DNA form, the CDR3 reads TGCGCCAGCAGCCAAGATCGAAGGGGAGACGCTGAAGCTTTCTTT.

The chain combines TRBV3-1 with TRBJ1-1, with D tentatively TRBD1 (5 bases). This CDR3 has 14 residues. V lost 4 bases and J 5 bases, leaving 14 bases between the germline ends. Germline lookup yields CDR1 LGHDT and CDR2 YNNKEL (reference sequence). This chain's CDR3 is CASSRVGAGTEAFF. The CDR3 DNA is TGTGCCAGCAGCCGGGTCGGAGCAGGGACTGAAGCTTTCTTT.

V is TRBV7-2 and J is TRBJ1-2; D may be TRBD1 (5 bases). V lost 1 base and J 5 bases, leaving 14 bases between the germline ends. The CDR3 sequence is 15 residues long. Germline CDR1 and CDR2: SGHTA and FQGNSA. The CDR3 sequence: CASSLGQGGKYGYTF. The CDR3 nucleotides read TGTGCCAGCAGCTTAGGGCAGGGAGGGAAATATGGCTACACCTTC.

This clonotype is a singleton in its sample. The J gene is TRBJ1-2, the V gene TRBV4-1; D not certain. This CDR3 region has 15 residues. Trimming removed 0 bases from V and 13 bases from J, with 21 bases in between. Germline CDR1 MGHRA, CDR2 YSYEKL. The CDR3 loop reads CASSQDPWKYQTSTF. As DNA, the CDR3 is TGCGCCAGCAGCCAAGATCCTTGGAAATACCAAACCTCCACCTTC.

V is TRBV18 and J is TRBJ2-1; 9 bases are a match to TRBD2. This CDR3 has 15 amino acids. Trimming removed 3 bases from V and 6 bases from J; junction bases left unmatched: 6. From germline, CDR1 is KGHSH and CDR2 LQKENI. The CDR3 loop reads CASSPGGRAINEQFF. The CDR3 bases are TGTGCCAGCTCACCCGGCGGGAGGGCCATCAATGAGCAGTTCTTC.

The chain joins TRBV4-2 to TRBJ2-1; TRBD1 agrees at 11 bases. V shed 2 bases and J 7 bases; nucleotides not matched to a gene: 4. The CDR3 length is 15 residues. Germline CDR1 and CDR2: LGHNA and YNFKEQ. DNA of the CDR3: TGTGCCAGCAGCCAACAAGGGACAGGGGGGAATGAGCAGTTCTTC. It codes for CASSQQGTGGNEQFF.

V gene TRBV29-1 combines with J gene TRBJ2-1; D is perhaps TRBD1 (6 bases). CDR3 length: 13 residues. V was cut by 3 bases and J by 6 bases, with 12 bases left in between. Germline V gives CDR1 SQVTM, CDR2 ANQGSEA. The CDR3 is CSVEGAGSNEQFF. Written as DNA, the CDR3 is TGCAGCGTTGAGGGGGCAGGGTCCAATGAGCAGTTCTTC.

This clonotype has only a few counts. The genes are TRBV12-3 or TRBV12-4 and TRBJ1-4, with 8 bases aligning to TRBD1. The CDR3 runs 20 residues. V lost 6 bases, J lost 8 bases, and 26 bases stayed unmatched. For the CDR3, the DNA is TGTGCCAGCAGCCCACTGTTGAGACAGGGGCTAATCTCCCACCCCGAAAAACTGTTTTTT. It is translated as CASSPLLRQGLISHPEKLFF.

The table lists this clonotype with many counts. The rearrangement uses TRBV5-1 and TRBJ2-3, with D possibly being TRBD1 or TRBD2 (5 bases each). V gave up 5 bases and J gave up 1 base, with 14 bases separating them. CDR3 size: 15 residues. Germline V CDR1 and CDR2: SGHRS, YFSETQ. CDR3 nucleotides: TGCGCCAGCAGACAAGTGGGGGATGGCACAGATACGCAGTATTTT. It specifies CASRQVGDGTDTQYF.

This chain joins TRBV2 and TRBJ2-5, with 7 bases fitting TRBD1. The CDR3 spans 14 residues. V gave up 4 bases and J gave up 2 bases; unmatched junction bases: 4. Germline values: CDR1 SNHLY, CDR2 FYNNEI. This CDR3 is CASSGDSTQETQYF. CDR3 coding DNA: TGTGCCAGCAGTGGGGACAGCACTCAAGAGACCCAGTACTTC.

This clonotype occurred a few times. The chain carries TRBV7-8 and TRBJ1-1; TRBD1 aligns across 11 bases. The CDR3 has 15 residues. V dropped 4 bases and J dropped 5; count of bases not matched to a gene: 6. CDR1 and CDR2 from the germline V gene are SGHVS and FQNEAQ. The CDR3: CASSSTGTGGTEAFF. The DNA of the CDR3 is TGTGCCAGCAGCTCAACCGGGACAGGGGGAACTGAAGCTTTCTTT.

This clonotype was seen a few times. The J gene is TRBJ1-6, the V gene TRBV5-1; tentative D call: TRBD1 (5 bases). V was trimmed by 0 bases and J by 2 bases, leaving 6 bases between them. Per germline, CDR1 SGHRS and CDR2 YFSETQ. There are 15 residues in the CDR3. The CDR3 region is CASSLGQTYNSPLHF. CDR3 bases: TGCGCCAGCAGCTTGGGACAGACCTATAATTCACCCCTCCACTTT.

The sample holds a few counts of this clonotype. This chain joins TRBV6-5 and TRBJ2-5, with TRBD1 matching over 7 bases. From germline, CDR1 is MNHEY and CDR2 SVGAGI. CDR3 length: 13 residues. J lost 4 bases, V lost 5 bases, and 4 bases had no gene match. For the CDR3, the DNA is TGTGCCAGCAGTCGACAGGGTATAGAGACCCAGTACTTC. Protein sequence: CASSRQGIETQYF.

This clonotype has more than one count but fewer than ten. This sequence joins TRBV20-1 and TRBJ2-2, with no clear D. Germline assignment: CDR1 DFQATT and CDR2 SNEGSKA (reference sequence). The CDR3 is 14 amino acids. V was clipped by 3 bases and J by 2 bases, with 10 bases between them. The chain's CDR3 is CSASSAPNTGELFF. For the CDR3, the DNA is TGCAGTGCTAGTTCAGCGCCTAACACCGGGGAGCTGTTTTTT.

The rearrangement links TRBV27 to TRBJ2-5, with TRBD1 matching over 8 bases. The germline gives CDR1 MNHEY, CDR2 SMNVEV (reference sequence). This CDR3 has 14 residues. The V gene end was trimmed by 5 bases and the J gene end by 2 bases; junction bases not matched to a gene: 4. CDR3 in DNA: TGTGCCAGCAGTCCGACAGGGGCTCAAGAGACCCAGTACTTC. Its translation is CASSPTGAQETQYF.

This clonotype appeared a few times. The chain employs TRBV19 and TRBJ2-7, with 7 positions matching TRBD1. Looked up from germline, CDR1 is LNHDA and CDR2 is SQIVND (reference sequence). The CDR3 runs 14 residues. V trimming: 9 bases; J trimming: 1 base; junction bases outside the gene matches: 9. CDR3: CASDRGRGSYEQYF. DNA for the CDR3: TGTGCCAGCGATCGGGGCAGGGGGTCCTACGAGCAGTACTTC.

The chain employs TRBV6-5 and TRBJ1-1; D call uncertain. V was shortened by 0 bases and J by 0 bases, with 14 bases between the two germline ends. From germline, CDR1 is MNHEY and CDR2 SVGAGI. CDR3 size: 17 residues. The CDR3 is CASSYSRTAPLNTEAFF. The CDR3 DNA reads as TGTGCCAGCAGTTACTCGAGAACAGCCCCCCTGAACACTGAAGCTTTCTTT.

The chain employs TRBV29-1 and TRBJ1-1, with D uncertain. Germline lookup yields CDR1 SQVTM and CDR2 ANQGSEA. Trimming pared 3 bases from V and 1 base from J, leaving 6 bases between. The CDR3 has 12 residues. The CDR3 DNA reads TGCAGCGTTGACGGGGAGAACACTGAAGCTTTCTTT. Translated, it gives CSVDGENTEAFF. The entire variable domain, with the rest obtained from reference TRBV29-1 and TRBJ1-1, is as follows: SAVISQKPSRDICQRGTSLTIQCQVDSQVTMMFWYRQQPGQSLTLIATANQGSEATYESGFVIDKFPISRPNLTFSTLTVSNMSPEDSSIYLCSVDGENTEAFFGQGTRLTVV.

Points on this clonotype: With a much larger clone just one base away, this may be a read error. The chain combines TRBV4-3 with TRBJ2-7, with D hard to call. Germline V gives CDR1 LGHNA, CDR2 YSLEER. The V end lost 0 bases, the J end lost 0 bases, and 6 bases lay between the germline ends. The CDR3 spans 14 residues. CDR3 nucleotide sequence: TGCGCCAGCAGCCAAGATCTGGGCTCCTACGAGCAGTACTTC. Protein sequence: CASSQDLGSYEQYF.